This T cell receptor (beta chain) emerged from a study of blood T cell repertoires in COVID-19. This CDR3 spans 14 amino acids. CDR1 and CDR2 (germline): SEHNR, FQNEAQ (reference sequence). V was pared by 5 bases and J by 10 bases, with 8 bases of the junction left unmatched. Original analysis: Estimated nucleated cell counts came from reference gene primer amplification. Clones were sequenced by immunoSEQ multiplex PCR, and TCRdb holds only the in-frame ones, with some missing. For V, J and clone size, that table is used; D and trimming come from the DNA. This sample has some 170,000 clones, with roughly 82% found just once. The study recruited people aged 18 to 89 years across approximately 23 US areas.

Material for sequencing was PBMCs or T cells enriched from blood (not recorded which). This clonotype was obtained from a man aged 45 to 65 who had recovered from COVID-19. The V and J genes are TRBV7-9 and TRBJ2-3; 11 bases are shared with TRBD2. CDR3 loop: CASSTSGGQVSQYF. The CDR3 DNA is TGTGCCAGCAGCACTAGCGGGGGCCAAGTGTCGCAGTATTTT.